This section outlines one T cell receptor beta chain sequence together with its context. The data are from a study of control samples from healthy donors and cancer patients. The assay was immunoSEQ multiplex PCR, and TCRdb's table has in-frame clones only and misses some. The profile shows about 120,000 clones, approximately 93% of them singletons. The CDR3 has 13 residues. CDR1 is WNHNN, CDR2 SYGVQD, per germline (reference sequence). V lost 9 bases and J 0 bases, leaving 10 bases between the germline ends. Sequencing used blood. This sequence joins TRBV10-1 and TRBJ2-3, with D possibly TRBD2 on 5 matching bases. The sequence was collected from a man aged 25 to 45 in good health. Here the CDR3 reads CASQGSSTDTQYF. The DNA for the CDR3 is TGCGCCAGTCAAGGGAGTAGCACAGATACGCAGTATTTT.